The present entry profiles one TCR beta chain with its context. Its antigen is currently unknown. The V gene's germline CDR1 is SGHRS and CDR2 YFSETQ. The CDR3 runs 13 residues. V was shortened by 2 bases and J by 4 bases, with 9 bases between the two germline ends. The data were obtained in a study of T cell responses to AZD1222 COVID-19 vaccine. Study observations and caveats: An increase in Spike-specific TCR breadth and depth was observed after two AZD1222 doses.

Profiled with immunoSEQ multiplex PCR; TCRdb holds only in-frame clones, not every one. The sample records some 140,000 clones, roughly 93% being singletons. This specimen was peripheral blood, taken 28 days after the second AZD1222 dose. The gene calls are TRBV5-1 and TRBJ1-1, with D hard to call. This clonotype originated in an adult who received the AZD1222 COVID-19 vaccine. The CDR3 reads CASSFADGTEAFF. The CDR3 nucleotides read TGCGCCAGCAGCTTCGCGGACGGCACTGAAGCTTTCTTT.